Listed here are 7 T cell receptor beta chains from one sample, sequenced in a study of sequential checkpoint blockade in melanoma. Clones were sequenced by immunoSEQ multiplex PCR, and TCRdb holds only the in-frame ones, with some missing. The repertoire includes several thousand clones, around 71% of them detected once, and approximately 25% sits in the top ten. Treatment specified: randomized to nivolumab then ipilimumab (arm A) or the reverse (arm B). The sequencing used CD8+ T cells sorted from blood (inferred from file names), collected from a patient given nivolumab and ipilimumab in sequence. Receptor source: a human donor with melanoma.

The gene calls are TRBV27 and TRBJ2-1; 7 positions agree with TRBD2. The ends lost 2 bases at V and 4 bases at J; junction bases unmatched: 5. Germline V gives CDR1 MNHEY, CDR2 SMNVEV (reference sequence). The CDR3 length is 15 residues. The CDR3 DNA is TGTGCCAGCAGTTTAGGCCTAGCGGAGTACAATGAGCAGTTCTTC. Protein product: CASSLGLAEYNEQFF.

The chain combines TRBV5-8 with TRBJ2-7, with D perhaps matching TRBD1 (6 bases). Germline V lookup: CDR1 SGHTS, CDR2 YDEGEE. Trimming left V 9 bases short and J 3 bases short, with 13 bases between. The CDR3 loop spans 12 amino acids. The CDR3 DNA reads TGTGCCAATGGCGAGGGGGTCTACGAGCAGTACTTC. Translated: CANGEGVYEQYF.

The chain combines TRBV29-1 with TRBJ2-7; 14 nucleotides match TRBD2. From germline, CDR1 is SQVTM and CDR2 ANQGSEA. The CDR3 runs to 13 residues. Trimming removed 7 bases from V and 4 bases from J; junction bases left unmatched: 3. The CDR3 bases are TGCAGCGCCGGGACTAGCGGGAGTTACGAGCAGTACTTC. Residues: CSAGTSGSYEQYF.

The chain combines TRBV6-6 with TRBJ2-2, with TRBD1 identical over 7 bases. The CDR3 totals 13 residues. Germline values: CDR1 MNHNY, CDR2 SVGAGI (reference sequence). The J segment lost 6 bases and the V segment lost 5 bases, leaving 3 bases of the junction unmatched. The CDR3 sequence is CASSPTGSGELFF. The CDR3, as DNA: TGTGCCAGCAGTCCGACAGGGTCCGGGGAGCTGTTTTTT.

This chain links TRBV13 with TRBJ2-7, with 7 bases lining up with TRBD1. Per the germline V gene, CDR1 is PRHDT and CDR2 is FYEKMQ (reference sequence). Trimming cost V 5 bases and J 3 bases; bases outside gene matches: 7. CDR3 length: 14 residues. The CDR3 loop reads CASSPQDRYYEQYF. As DNA, the CDR3 is TGTGCCAGCAGCCCCCAGGACAGGTACTACGAGCAGTACTTC.

The chain joins TRBV11-1 to TRBJ2-1, with 10 bases aligning to TRBD2. Germline values: CDR1 SGHAT, CDR2 FQDESV (reference sequence). The CDR3 consists of 13 residues. The V and J ends lost 5 bases and 8 bases, in that order; junction bases with no gene match: 3. The CDR3 loop reads CASSTSGIDEQFF. The CDR3 DNA follows: TGTGCCAGCAGCACTAGCGGGATCGATGAGCAGTTCTTC.

The chain employs TRBV21-1 and TRBJ1-3; the listed D gene, TRBD1, was not tested against the DNA. TRBV21-1 is assigned pseudogene status. CDR3 length: 16 amino acids. CDR3 in DNA: TGTGCCAGCAGCACCATCCGACAGGGGGCAGGAAACACCATATATTTT. It specifies CASSTIRQGAGNTIYF.